The rows below give T cell receptor beta chains drawn from one sample of a study of T-cell memory formation after mild COVID-19. In TCRdb, the 5' RACE reads were re-called with MiXCR into one record per CDR3 protein. The sample has around 310,000 distinct CDR3 sequences, approximately 15% seen once. Specimen: PBMCs or a T cell subset sorted from them (not recorded which). These receptors originate from a young man who had mild COVID-19 (a few samples of this study predate the infection). Cell type and time point are not known. Each CDR3 is given with its conserved first and last residue. For some rows the clone size is stated as once, few or many, or as a class when expanded; others skip it.

CASSRSRQGGYGYTF,.,TRBV4-3,TRBJ1-2
CASSEADSQTQYF,many,TRBV9,TRBJ2-5
CASRVTGANTEAFF,.,TRBV12-3/TRBV12-4,TRBJ1-1
CASSEALPSGNTIYF,.,TRBV2,TRBJ1-3
CASSIERYTEAFF,.,TRBV19,TRBJ1-1
CASSFSEGGTEAFF,.,TRBV11-2,TRBJ1-1
CASGLGNTKRAFF,few,TRBV12-5,TRBJ1-1
CASSGYSGANVLTF,few,TRBV9,TRBJ2-6
CASTGLEGYNEQFF,.,TRBV5-5,TRBJ2-1
CASSQISRGLNNEQFF,few,TRBV4-3,TRBJ2-1
CASSDSRMDTQYF,.,TRBV6-4,TRBJ2-3
CASSSINEQFF,.,TRBV12-3/TRBV12-4,TRBJ2-1
CASSYDLGRQGVSGYGYTF,few,TRBV6-5,TRBJ1-2
CASSWTATSTYTQYF,.,TRBV6-5,TRBJ2-3
CASSQVTAGGYRSGNTIYF,.,TRBV14,TRBJ1-3
CASSLSGGGTEAFF,many,TRBV7-2,TRBJ1-1
CASSLQDGYGYTF,.,TRBV5-1,TRBJ1-2
CASSLESGRGQPQHF,.,TRBV5-1,TRBJ1-5
CASSSGQPHSGNTIYF,few,TRBV5-5,TRBJ1-3
CASSSSDQPQHF,few,TRBV7-9,TRBJ1-5
CASRVIQTANYGYTF,.,TRBV19,TRBJ1-2
CASSSGQVWEQYF,many,TRBV7-9,TRBJ2-7
CASSSGTTDTQYF,many,TRBV28,TRBJ2-3
CASSIRTRGDEQFF,few,TRBV9,TRBJ2-1
CASAARLAGAQNEQFF,.,TRBV7-2,TRBJ2-1
CASSKVREINEQFF,.,TRBV21-1,TRBJ2-1
CSALDDNGYTF,.,TRBV20-1,TRBJ1-2
CATSLRDTLITGELFF,few,TRBV15,TRBJ2-2
CSALTGRYGYTF,.,TRBV20-1,TRBJ1-2
CSAREHSNQPQHF,.,TRBV20-1,TRBJ1-5
CASSLGNYRGPGYTF,.,TRBV5-6,TRBJ1-2